This T cell receptor beta chain was obtained from a study of glioma-infiltrating T cells. The study, taken as a whole, reports: Gliomas, especially low-grade, showed above-expected tissue-blood divergence; non-neoplastic patients showed below. Very few CDR3 sequences were shared between tissue and blood.

Using RNA template, CDR3s of TCR alpha and beta were amplified with iRepertoire arm-PCR. TCRdb redid the calling of the multiplex PCR reads with MiXCR, one entry per CDR3 protein. The sample carries some 10,000 distinct CDR3 sequences, around three fifths recorded once. This clonotype has ten or more counts. Its matching antigen is unknown. Germline-derived CDR1 and CDR2 are GTSNPN and SVGIG (reference sequence). This CDR3 region has 13 residues. V shed 2 bases and J shed 5 bases, with 10 bases lying between them. The chain carries TRBV30 and TRBJ1-5; D remains ambiguous. The sample taken for sequencing was glioma tissue, nonneoplastic brain tissue, or PBMCs (not recorded which). This receptor was identified in a human donor with low-grade glioma or glioblastoma, undergoing nonglioma brain surgery, or in good health (not recorded which). The CDR3 here is CAWSISEYQPQHF. In nucleotides, the CDR3 is TGTGCCTGGAGTATCAGCGAGTATCAGCCCCAGCATTTT.